A single sample is the source of the 30 T cell receptor beta chains below, sequenced in a study of response to subunit inactivated influenza vaccine (dated by TCRdb to 2016 to 2019). Receptor libraries were prepared by RT-PCR. The listed sequencing device is Illumina HiSeq 2500. Through fastp at Q25 and MiXCR, TCRdb rebuilt clones from the public reads, retaining in-frame beta chains. Rows are combined by CDR3 protein, so each entry shows the most common genes and DNA. Across this sample there are 500,000 to 600,000 distinct CDR3 sequences, with 12% seen only once. The ten largest clones capture 10% of the sample. The sample in question was PBMCs from blood, obtained on the day of vaccination. These receptor sequences come from a man in his fifties who received an inactivated influenza vaccine. Donor details come from another sample of the same person, matched by shared clones.

This clonotype was observed at least ten times. The chain is built from TRBV7-9 and TRBJ2-7, with a tentative D call TRBD2 (6 bases). Trimming removed 1 base at V and 7 bases at J, with 8 bases between. In germline, CDR1 is SEHNR, CDR2 FQNEAQ (reference sequence). There are 12 residues in the CDR3. The CDR3: CASSLDGGEQYF. DNA for the CDR3: TGTGCCAGCAGCTTAGACGGGGGTGAGCAGTACTTC.

This clonotype occurred a few times. This sequence joins TRBV5-1 and TRBJ2-2; TRBD2 agrees at 11 bases. The CDR3 extends over 17 amino acids. Unmatched junction bases numbered 3, after V lost 1 base and J lost 1 base. Germline CDR1 and CDR2: SGHRS and YFSETQ. CDR3 sequence (DNA): TGCGCCAGCAGCTTGACGGGACTAGCGGAGAACACCGGGGAGCTGTTTTTT. It yields the protein CASSLTGLAENTGELFF. The full variable domain, in which reference TRBV5-1 and TRBJ2-2 provide the parts outside the CDR3, is KAGVTQTPRYLIKTRGQQVTLSCSPISGHRSVSWYQQTPGQGLQFLFEYFSETQRNKGNFPGRFSGRQFSNSRSEMNVSTLELGDSALYLCASSLTGLAENTGELFFGEGSRLTVL.

This clonotype was seen only a few times. The V and J genes are TRBV28 and TRBJ2-7, with 7 bases lining up with TRBD2. The CDR3 extends over 12 amino acids. J lost 7 bases, V lost 6 bases, and 6 bases had no gene match. Per germline, CDR1 MDHEN and CDR2 SYDVKM. CDR3 protein: CASRRGVGEQYF. DNA for the CDR3: TGTGCCAGCAGACGGGGGGTGGGGGAGCAGTACTTC. The complete variable domain, with remaining parts taken from reference TRBV28 and TRBJ2-7, reads DVKVTQSSRYLVKRTGEKVFLECVQDMDHENMFWYRQDPGLGLRLIYFSYDVKMKEKGDIPEGYSVSREKKERFSLILESASTNQTSMYLCASRRGVGEQYFGPGTRLTVT.

In this sample, this clonotype turned up many times. CDR3 nucleotides: TGTGCCTGGAGTGTTCCAGAGAGGTGGAACACCATATATTTT. It is translated as CAWSVPERWNTIYF. J is TRBJ1-3 and V is TRBV30; D remains unclear. Germline V gene lookup returns CDR1 GTSNPN and CDR2 SVGIG (reference sequence). The V end lost 0 bases, the J end lost 7 bases, and 13 bases lay between the germline ends. The CDR3 is 14 residues long.

The table lists this clonotype with a few counts. This rearrangement joins TRBV5-4 to TRBJ2-7; TRBD1 or TRBD2 may be the D gene (5 bases each). This CDR3 has 19 amino acids. V was clipped by 1 base and J by 3 bases, with 26 bases between them. Germline V gene sequence: CDR1 SGHNT, CDR2 YYREEE (reference sequence). The CDR3 here is CASSLKRDPGIVTLYEQYF. The CDR3 DNA reads as TGTGCCAGCAGCTTGAAGAGGGACCCAGGGATTGTAACCCTCTACGAGCAGTACTTC.

This clonotype was counted a few times. The gene calls are TRBV11-2 and TRBJ2-1; no firm D call. V lost 3 bases to trimming and J lost 4 bases, with 19 bases between them. The CDR3 covers 17 residues. The germline V gene encodes CDR1 SGHAT and CDR2 FQNNGV. Written as DNA, the CDR3 is TGTGCCAGCAGCTTCCTGACCGATGCTGGCGCATACAATGAGCAGTTCTTC. Translated, it gives CASSFLTDAGAYNEQFF.

This clonotype has only a few counts. V is TRBV6-1 and J is TRBJ1-3; D not certain. Trimming removed 6 bases from V and 4 bases from J, with 16 bases in between. Germline CDR1 reads MNHNS; CDR2 reads SASEGT. This CDR3 is built from 15 residues. DNA for the CDR3: TGTGCCAGCAGCCCCATAAGGGCAACCGGAAACACCATATATTTT. Its translation is CASSPIRATGNTIYF.

This clonotype turned up a few times. The chain recombines TRBV5-1 with TRBJ2-5; D is unclear. CDR1 is SGHRS, CDR2 YFSETQ, per germline. V was clipped by 6 bases and J by 1 base, with 13 bases between them. CDR3 length: 14 amino acids. The CDR3 DNA follows: TGCGCCAGCACCCAAGGTCAGGCCCAAGAGACCCAGTACTTC. Protein sequence: CASTQGQAQETQYF.

The table lists this clonotype with a few counts. The CDR3 protein is CSASGPGAKGSYTF. Here the CDR3 DNA reads TGCAGTGCTTCAGGGCCAGGGGCCAAAGGATCCTACACCTTC. V usage is TRBV20-1 and J usage is TRBJ1-2; D may be TRBD1 (6 bases). The CDR3 totals 14 residues. Germline loops: CDR1 DFQATT, CDR2 SNEGSKA (reference sequence). Trimming took 5 bases from V and 10 from J, leaving 23 bases between them.

The chain is built from TRBV5-1 and TRBJ1-1; 7 bases match TRBD1. With 7 bases clipped from V and 7 bases from J, the junction kept 19 bases outside the gene matches. The length of the CDR3 is 16 residues. Germline loops: CDR1 SGHRS, CDR2 YFSETQ. Written as DNA, the CDR3 is TGCGCCAGCCAACTCGGAGGGGGCGCGATGAAGGGTGAAGCTTTCTTT. Translation gives CASQLGGGAMKGEAFF. Complete variable domain (other parts from reference TRBV5-1 and TRBJ1-1): KAGVTQTPRYLIKTRGQQVTLSCSPISGHRSVSWYQQTPGQGLQFLFEYFSETQRNKGNFPGRFSGRQFSNSRSEMNVSTLELGDSALYLCASQLGGGAMKGEAFFGQGTRLTVV.

The chain carries TRBV20-1 and TRBJ2-5; 7 nucleotides align to TRBD1. The CDR3 loop spans 13 amino acids. Germline values: CDR1 DFQATT, CDR2 SNEGSKA (reference sequence). V was pared by 0 bases and J by 5 bases, with 3 bases of the junction left unmatched. CDR3 nucleotide sequence: TGCAGTGCTAGAGATCAGGGGGAGGAGACCCAGTACTTC. It specifies CSARDQGEETQYF.

There are a few counts of this clonotype. The gene calls are TRBV4-3 and TRBJ1-4; possible D gene TRBD1, 6 bases. V lost 1 base to trimming and J lost 13 bases, with 16 bases between them. The CDR3 covers 14 residues. Germline CDR1 LGHNA, CDR2 YSLEER. CDR3 DNA sequence: TGCGCCAGCAGCCAAGGTCGAGATTTAGGGGGACTGTTTTTT. Translation gives CASSQGRDLGGLFF.

This clonotype has at least ten counts. The genes are TRBV6-2 or TRBV6-3 and TRBJ1-1; TRBD1 might be the D (6 bases). In germline, CDR1 is MNHEY, CDR2 SVGEGT. The CDR3 has 15 residues. V shed 5 bases and J shed 1 base, with 14 bases lying between them. CDR3 loop: CASSNNRVGNTEAFF. The CDR3 DNA follows: TGTGCCAGCAGTAACAACAGGGTCGGGAACACTGAAGCTTTCTTT.

This clonotype occurred a few times. The V and J genes are TRBV20-1 and TRBJ1-4; TRBD1 matches 8 bases. V lost 6 bases to trimming and J lost 0 bases; unmatched junction nucleotides: 6. There are 15 residues in the CDR3. From germline, CDR1 is DFQATT and CDR2 SNEGSKA (reference sequence). CDR3: CSAMGQDATNEKLFF. In DNA form, the CDR3 reads TGCAGTGCAATGGGACAGGACGCAACTAATGAAAAACTGTTTTTT.

This clonotype was detected a few times. At one end the junction does not follow the germline gene, possibly because of a read error. This chain links TRBV7-7 with TRBJ2-4, with unresolved D. The CDR3 contains 10 residues. Germline V gene lookup returns CDR1 SSHAT and CDR2 FNYEAQ (reference sequence). In nucleotides, the CDR3 is TGTGCCAGCAGCTCGCTTGTTAGGGACTTC. Translating gives CASSSLVRDF.

This chain connects TRBV29-1 to TRBJ2-2, with D hard to call. CDR3 length: 15 amino acids. The germline CDR1 and CDR2 sequences are SQVTM and ANQGSEA. The V and J ends lost 2 bases and 2 bases respectively, with 12 bases between them. The CDR3 here is CSVELTQPNTGELFF. The CDR3, as DNA: TGCAGCGTTGAACTAACACAGCCAAACACCGGGGAGCTGTTTTTT.

This clonotype turned up a few times. The rearrangement joins TRBV19 to TRBJ1-4, with D possibly TRBD1 on 5 matching bases. The CDR3 runs 11 residues. Germline V gene lookup returns CDR1 LNHDA and CDR2 SQIVND (reference sequence). Trimming removed 9 bases at V and 6 bases at J, with 8 bases between. The CDR3 DNA sequence: TGTGCCAGCGGACATGATGAAAAACTGTTTTTT. Protein: CASGHDEKLFF.

The chain employs TRBV20-1 and TRBJ2-5, with D maybe TRBD1 (6 bases). Germline loops: CDR1 DFQATT, CDR2 SNEGSKA (reference sequence). The CDR3 loop spans 12 amino acids. V dropped 4 bases and J dropped 2 bases, with 8 bases sitting between them. The CDR3 region is CSATQGQETQYF. DNA for the CDR3: TGCAGTGCTACACAGGGACAAGAGACCCAGTACTTC.

In this sample, this clonotype turned up a few times. The chain couples TRBV20-1 to TRBJ2-7; D gene uncertain. The germline V and J ends were trimmed by 3 bases and 5 bases, with 17 bases remaining between them. The germline V gene encodes CDR1 DFQATT and CDR2 SNEGSKA (reference sequence). The CDR3 totals 14 residues. The CDR3 DNA reads TGCAGTGCTAGGTCACGGCTCATGACCGACGAGCAGTACTTC. Protein: CSARSRLMTDEQYF.

CDR3 sequence (DNA): TGTGCCAGCAGTTCCCACTCGGGCGAGCAGTACTTC. Its translation is CASSSHSGEQYF. The rearrangement links TRBV28 to TRBJ2-7; D unclear. The length of the CDR3 is 12 residues. Between the trimmed V and J ends, which lost 4 bases and 6 bases, there was a span of 10 bases. Germline V gives CDR1 MDHEN, CDR2 SYDVKM.

This rearrangement joins TRBV5-1 to TRBJ2-2; D is perhaps TRBD2 (6 bases). The CDR3 spans 17 residues. The V gene lost 0 bases and the J gene lost 3 bases, with 15 bases spanning the gap. Germline V gene data show CDR1 as SGHRS and CDR2 as YFSETQ. CDR3 in amino acids: CASSLVIAWEDTGELFF. CDR3 coding DNA: TGCGCCAGCAGCTTGGTTATAGCTTGGGAGGACACCGGGGAGCTGTTTTTT. The full variable domain, with the rest looked up from reference TRBV5-1 and TRBJ2-2, is KAGVTQTPRYLIKTRGQQVTLSCSPISGHRSVSWYQQTPGQGLQFLFEYFSETQRNKGNFPGRFSGRQFSNSRSEMNVSTLELGDSALYLCASSLVIAWEDTGELFFGEGSRLTVL.

This clonotype came up a few times. V is TRBV2 and J is TRBJ2-5; D might be TRBD1 or TRBD2, each matching 6 bases. The CDR3 loop spans 17 amino acids. V dropped 5 bases and J dropped 5 bases, with 24 bases sitting between them. In germline, CDR1 is SNHLY, CDR2 FYNNEI. CDR3 sequence reads: CASSNSPWGARVETQYF. The CDR3 DNA sequence: TGTGCCAGCAGTAATAGCCCGTGGGGGGCGCGAGTCGAGACCCAGTACTTC.

Points on this clonotype: It may be a read error: a sequence one base away is much more abundant. This chain links TRBV4-3 with TRBJ2-1; 7 nucleotides align to TRBD2. Germline CDR1 reads LGHNA; CDR2 reads YSLEER. The CDR3 spans 17 residues. V lost 0 bases to trimming and J lost 0 bases; unmatched junction nucleotides: 5. The CDR3 spells CASSQEEAGSSYNEQFF. CDR3 sequence (DNA): TGCGCCAGCAGCCAAGAGGAAGCGGGGAGCTCCTACAATGAGCAGTTCTTC.

V is TRBV5-6 and J is TRBJ2-7, with TRBD1 matching 9 bases. After removal of 0 bases from V and 0 bases from J, the junction contained 4 bases not matched to a gene. The CDR3 runs 16 residues. From germline, CDR1 is SGHDT and CDR2 YYEEEE. The CDR3 bases are TGTGCCAGCAGCTTGGAAGTGGACAGGGGCTCCTACGAGCAGTACTTC. This translates into CASSLEVDRGSYEQYF.

This clonotype was seen ten or more times. The chain employs TRBV7-9 and TRBJ2-2; D unresolved. The germline V and J ends were trimmed by 5 bases and 9 bases, with 10 bases remaining between them. The CDR3 covers 12 residues. Germline V gene data show CDR1 as SEHNR and CDR2 as FQNEAQ (reference sequence). CDR3: CASSPPLRELFF. In nucleotides, the CDR3 is TGTGCCAGCAGCCCACCCCTGAGGGAGCTGTTTTTT.

There are a few counts of this clonotype. The V and J genes are TRBV12-3 or TRBV12-4 and TRBJ1-6; possible D gene TRBD1, 6 bases. CDR3 length: 13 residues. Between the trimmed V and J ends, which lost 4 bases and 12 bases, there was a span of 13 bases. CDR3 nucleotide sequence: TGTGCCAGCAGTTCCTTGGGGGGCGGACCCCTCCACTTT. This codes for CASSSLGGGPLHF.

This clonotype was picked up many times. The V gene is TRBV15, the J gene TRBJ2-1, with TRBD2 identical over 7 bases. CDR3 length: 15 residues. Germline trimming cut 0 bases from V and 8 bases from J; bases unmatched to any gene: 7. Germline V gene data show CDR1 as LNHNV and CDR2 as YYDKDF (reference sequence). The CDR3 loop reads CATSREAGTEHEQFF. The CDR3 DNA reads TGTGCCACCAGCAGAGAAGCGGGGACGGAGCATGAGCAGTTCTTC. Together with reference TRBV15 and TRBJ2-1, the CDR3 gives the full variable domain: DAMVIQNPRYQVTQFGKPVTLSCSQTLNHNVMYWYQQKSSQAPKLLFHYYDKDFNNEADTPDNFQSRRPNTSFCFLDIRSPGLGDTAMYLCATSREAGTEHEQFFGPGTRLTVL.

The table lists this clonotype with a few counts. This chain uses TRBV5-1 with TRBJ1-3; D is unclear. The CDR3 has 15 amino acids. The V end was cut by 0 bases, the J end by 4 bases, with 11 bases between. Per the germline V gene, CDR1 is SGHRS and CDR2 is YFSETQ. CDR3: CASSLAMTPGNTIYF. Written as DNA, the CDR3 is TGCGCCAGCAGCTTGGCGATGACACCGGGAAACACCATATATTTT.

This clonotype was counted only a few times. The gene calls are TRBV7-2 and TRBJ1-6; D is ambiguous. The CDR3 sequence is 15 residues long. Germline CDR1 is SGHTA and CDR2 is FQGNSA. V was cut by 6 bases and J by 5 bases, with 14 bases left in between. The DNA of the CDR3 is TGTGCCAGCAGAATCCCCTCGGTAAATAATTCACCCCTCCACTTT. This sequence encodes CASRIPSVNNSPLHF.

Points on this clonotype: This may be a read error, as it is one base from a much larger clone. The rearrangement links TRBV28 to TRBJ1-1, with 7 nucleotides matching TRBD1. Germline V gives CDR1 MDHEN, CDR2 SYDVKM. V was clipped by 4 bases and J by 1 base; unmatched bases: 6. The CDR3 loop spans 15 amino acids. The CDR3 DNA reads TGTGCCAGCAGTTCTCCGACAGGGTCGAACACTGAAGCTTTCTTT. As protein: CASSSPTGSNTEAFF.